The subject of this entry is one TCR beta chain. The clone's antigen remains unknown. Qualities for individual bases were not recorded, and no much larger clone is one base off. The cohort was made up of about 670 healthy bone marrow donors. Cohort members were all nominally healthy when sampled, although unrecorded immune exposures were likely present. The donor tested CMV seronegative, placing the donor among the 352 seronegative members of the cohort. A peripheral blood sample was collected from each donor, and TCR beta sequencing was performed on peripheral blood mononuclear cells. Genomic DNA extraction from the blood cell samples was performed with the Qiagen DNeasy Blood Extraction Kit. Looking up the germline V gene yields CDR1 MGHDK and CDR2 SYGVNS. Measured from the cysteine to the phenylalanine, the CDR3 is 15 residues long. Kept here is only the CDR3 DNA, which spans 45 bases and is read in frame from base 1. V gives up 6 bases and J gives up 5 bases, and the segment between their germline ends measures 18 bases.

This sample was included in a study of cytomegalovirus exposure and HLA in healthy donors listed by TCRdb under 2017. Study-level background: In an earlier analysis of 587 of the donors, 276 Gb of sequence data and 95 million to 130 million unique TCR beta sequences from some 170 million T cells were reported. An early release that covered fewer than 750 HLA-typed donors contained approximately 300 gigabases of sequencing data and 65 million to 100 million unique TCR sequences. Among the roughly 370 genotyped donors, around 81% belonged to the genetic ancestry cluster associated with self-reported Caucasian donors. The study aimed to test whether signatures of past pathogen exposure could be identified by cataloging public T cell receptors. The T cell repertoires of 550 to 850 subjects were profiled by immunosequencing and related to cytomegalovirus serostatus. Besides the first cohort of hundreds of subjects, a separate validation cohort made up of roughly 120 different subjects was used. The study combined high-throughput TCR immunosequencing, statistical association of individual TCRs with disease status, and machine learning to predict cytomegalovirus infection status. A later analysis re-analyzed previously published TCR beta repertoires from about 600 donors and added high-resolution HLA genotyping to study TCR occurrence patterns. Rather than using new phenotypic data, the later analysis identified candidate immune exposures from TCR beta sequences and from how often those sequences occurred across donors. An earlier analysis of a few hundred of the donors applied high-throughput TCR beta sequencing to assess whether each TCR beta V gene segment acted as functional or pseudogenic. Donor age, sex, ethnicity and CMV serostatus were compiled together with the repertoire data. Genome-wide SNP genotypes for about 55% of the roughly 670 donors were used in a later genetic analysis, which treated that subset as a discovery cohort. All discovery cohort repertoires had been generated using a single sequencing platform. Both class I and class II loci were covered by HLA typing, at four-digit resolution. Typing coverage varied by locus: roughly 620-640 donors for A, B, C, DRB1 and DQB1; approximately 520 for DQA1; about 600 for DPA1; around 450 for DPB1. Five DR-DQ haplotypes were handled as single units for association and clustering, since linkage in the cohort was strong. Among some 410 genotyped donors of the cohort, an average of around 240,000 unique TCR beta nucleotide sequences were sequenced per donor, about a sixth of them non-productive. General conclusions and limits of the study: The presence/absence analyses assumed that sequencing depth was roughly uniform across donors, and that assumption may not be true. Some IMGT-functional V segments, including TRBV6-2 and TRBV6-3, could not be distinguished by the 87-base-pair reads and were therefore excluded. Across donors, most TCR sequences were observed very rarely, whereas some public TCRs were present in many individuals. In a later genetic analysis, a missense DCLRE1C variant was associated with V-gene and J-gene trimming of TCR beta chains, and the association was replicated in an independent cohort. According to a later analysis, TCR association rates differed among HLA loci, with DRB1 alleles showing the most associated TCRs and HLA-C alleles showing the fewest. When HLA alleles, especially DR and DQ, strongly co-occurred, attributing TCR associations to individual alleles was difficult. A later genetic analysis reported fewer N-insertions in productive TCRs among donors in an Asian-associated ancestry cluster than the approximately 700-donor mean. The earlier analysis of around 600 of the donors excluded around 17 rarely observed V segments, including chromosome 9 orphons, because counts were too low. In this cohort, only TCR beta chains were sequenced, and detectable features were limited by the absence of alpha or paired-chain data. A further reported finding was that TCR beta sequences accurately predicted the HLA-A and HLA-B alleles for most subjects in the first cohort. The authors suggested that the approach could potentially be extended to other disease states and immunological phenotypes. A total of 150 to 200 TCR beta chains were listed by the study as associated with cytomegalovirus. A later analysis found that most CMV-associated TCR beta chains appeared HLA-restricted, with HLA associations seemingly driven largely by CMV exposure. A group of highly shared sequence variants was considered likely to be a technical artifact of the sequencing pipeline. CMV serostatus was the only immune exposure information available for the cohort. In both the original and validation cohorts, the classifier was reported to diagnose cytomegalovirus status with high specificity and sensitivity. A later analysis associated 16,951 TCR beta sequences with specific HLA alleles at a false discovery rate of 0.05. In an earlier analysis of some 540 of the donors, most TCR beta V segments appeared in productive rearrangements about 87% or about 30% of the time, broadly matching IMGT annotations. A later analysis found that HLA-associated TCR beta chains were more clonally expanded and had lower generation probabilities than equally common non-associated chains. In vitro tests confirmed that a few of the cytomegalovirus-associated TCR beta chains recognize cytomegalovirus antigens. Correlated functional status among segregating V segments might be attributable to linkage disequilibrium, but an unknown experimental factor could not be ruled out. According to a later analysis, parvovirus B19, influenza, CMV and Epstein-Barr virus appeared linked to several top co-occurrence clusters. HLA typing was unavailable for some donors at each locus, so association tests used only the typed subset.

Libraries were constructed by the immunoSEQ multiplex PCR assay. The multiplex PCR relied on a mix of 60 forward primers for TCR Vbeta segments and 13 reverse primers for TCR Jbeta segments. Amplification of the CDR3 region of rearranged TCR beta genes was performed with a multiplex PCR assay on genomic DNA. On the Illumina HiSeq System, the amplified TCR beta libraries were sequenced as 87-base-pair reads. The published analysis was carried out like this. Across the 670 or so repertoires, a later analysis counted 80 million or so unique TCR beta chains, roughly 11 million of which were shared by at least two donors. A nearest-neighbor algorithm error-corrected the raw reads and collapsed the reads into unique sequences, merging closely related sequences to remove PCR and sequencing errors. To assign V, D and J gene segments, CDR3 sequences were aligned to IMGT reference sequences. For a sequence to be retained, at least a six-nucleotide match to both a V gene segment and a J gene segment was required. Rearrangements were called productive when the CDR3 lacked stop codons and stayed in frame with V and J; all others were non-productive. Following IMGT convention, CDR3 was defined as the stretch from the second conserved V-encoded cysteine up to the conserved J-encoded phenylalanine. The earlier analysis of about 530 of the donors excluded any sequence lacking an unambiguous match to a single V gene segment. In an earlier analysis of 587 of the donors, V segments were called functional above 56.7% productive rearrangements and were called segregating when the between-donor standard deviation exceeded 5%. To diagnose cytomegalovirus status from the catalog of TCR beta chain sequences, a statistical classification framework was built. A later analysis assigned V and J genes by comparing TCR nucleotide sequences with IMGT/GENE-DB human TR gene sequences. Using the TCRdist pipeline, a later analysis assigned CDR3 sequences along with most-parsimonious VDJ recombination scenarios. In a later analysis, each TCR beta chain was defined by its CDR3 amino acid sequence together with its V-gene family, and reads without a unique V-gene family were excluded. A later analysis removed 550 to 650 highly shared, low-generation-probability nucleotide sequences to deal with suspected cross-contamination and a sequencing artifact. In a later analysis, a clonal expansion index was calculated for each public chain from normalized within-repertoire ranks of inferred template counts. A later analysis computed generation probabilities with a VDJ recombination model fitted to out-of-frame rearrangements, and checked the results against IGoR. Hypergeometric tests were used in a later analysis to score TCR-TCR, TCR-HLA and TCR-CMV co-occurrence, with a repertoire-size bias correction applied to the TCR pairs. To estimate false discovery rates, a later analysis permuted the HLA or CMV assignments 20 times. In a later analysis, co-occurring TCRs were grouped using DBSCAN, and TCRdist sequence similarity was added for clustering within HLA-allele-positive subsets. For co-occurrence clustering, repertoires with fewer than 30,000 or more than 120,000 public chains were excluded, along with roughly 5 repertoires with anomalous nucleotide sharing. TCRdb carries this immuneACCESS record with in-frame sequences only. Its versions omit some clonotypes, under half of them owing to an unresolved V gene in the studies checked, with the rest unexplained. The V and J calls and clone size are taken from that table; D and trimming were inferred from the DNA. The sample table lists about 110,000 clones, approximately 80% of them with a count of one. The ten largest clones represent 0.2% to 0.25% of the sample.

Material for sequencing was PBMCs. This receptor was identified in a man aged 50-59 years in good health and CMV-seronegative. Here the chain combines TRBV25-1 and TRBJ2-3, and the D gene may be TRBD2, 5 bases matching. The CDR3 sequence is CASSPDLAGGDTQYF. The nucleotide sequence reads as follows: TGTGCCAGCAGCCCCGACTTGGCGGGTGGAGATACGCAGTATTTT.